This TCR beta chain was identified in a study of long-term antiretroviral therapy in people with HIV. The germline CDR1 and CDR2 sequences are MNHNY and SVGAGI (reference sequence). Trimming cost V 5 bases and J 6 bases, with 19 bases left between them. The CDR3 is 15 amino acids. The assay, immunoSEQ v3.0, was run at survey level. Some clones are missing from TCRdb's copy, which holds only in-frame ones; the method was immunoSEQ multiplex PCR. In the table there are tens of thousands of clones, about nine tenths of which are singletons. The rearrangement uses TRBV6-6 and TRBJ1-2; D not resolved. The sequence came from a man between 50 and 59 years old with HIV. The sequenced sample was unsorted PBMCs, obtained 3.2 years before starting antiretroviral therapy. The CDR3 here is CASSIAGVTGDGYTF. CDR3 bases: TGTGCCAGCAGTATTGCCGGGGTCACTGGGGATGGCTACACCTTC.